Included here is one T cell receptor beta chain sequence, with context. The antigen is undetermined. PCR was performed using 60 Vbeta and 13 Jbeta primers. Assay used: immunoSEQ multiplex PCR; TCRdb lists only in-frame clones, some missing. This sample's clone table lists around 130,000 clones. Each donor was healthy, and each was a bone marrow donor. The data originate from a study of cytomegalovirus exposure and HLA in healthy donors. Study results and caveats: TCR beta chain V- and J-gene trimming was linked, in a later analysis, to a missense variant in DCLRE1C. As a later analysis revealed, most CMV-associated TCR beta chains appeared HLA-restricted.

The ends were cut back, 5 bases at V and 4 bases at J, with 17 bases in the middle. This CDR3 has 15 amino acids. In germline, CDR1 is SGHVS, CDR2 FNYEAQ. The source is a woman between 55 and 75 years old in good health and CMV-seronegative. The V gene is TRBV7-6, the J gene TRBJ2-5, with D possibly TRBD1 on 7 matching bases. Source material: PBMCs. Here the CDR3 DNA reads TGTGCCAGCAGCGTAGGCCAGGGGGGAGGAGAGACCCAGTACTTC. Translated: CASSVGQGGGETQYF.